The 9 T cell receptor beta chains in this list originate from one sample, sequenced in a study of cytomegalovirus exposure and HLA in healthy donors. This PCR relied on a set of 60 Vbeta primers and 13 Jbeta primers. This table comes from immunoSEQ multiplex PCR, and its TCRdb copy is limited to in-frame clones, with some not included. The sample carries about 110,000 clones, approximately 66% recorded once. Input material: PBMCs. These receptors were taken from a man aged 40-55 years in good health and CMV-seropositive.

This chain uses TRBV19 with TRBJ1-5, with D unclear. The CDR3 totals 13 residues. V was clipped by 5 bases and J by 7 bases, with 12 bases between them. From germline, CDR1 is LNHDA and CDR2 SQIVND (reference sequence). CDR3 coding DNA: TGTGCCAGTAGTGGGCAGGTAATCCAGCCCCAGCATTTT. Protein: CASSGQVIQPQHF. Drawing the rest from reference TRBV19 and TRBJ1-5, the complete variable domain is DGGITQSPKYLFRKEGQNVTLSCEQNLNHDAMYWYRQDPGQGLRLIYYSQIVNDFQKGDIAEGYSVSREKKESFPLTVTSAQKNPTAFYLCASSGQVIQPQHFGDGTRLSIL.

This clone was counted a few times. The chain carries TRBV4-3 and TRBJ2-7; 10 bases are a match to TRBD2. Germline CDR1 and CDR2: LGHNA and YSLEER. The V segment lost 0 bases and the J segment 0 bases; nucleotides outside the gene matches: 8. CDR3 length equals 18 residues. CDR3 in DNA: TGCGCCAGCAGCCAAGATCGGGGTACTAGCGGGGCCTCCTACGAGCAGTACTTC. Translating gives CASSQDRGTSGASYEQYF.

The V call is TRBV27, the J call TRBJ1-5, with D possibly being TRBD1 (6 bases). Germline CDR1 and CDR2: MNHEY and SMNVEV (reference sequence). This CDR3 spans 14 amino acids. Trimming left V 5 bases short and J 3 bases short, with 11 bases between. The CDR3 coding sequence is TGTGCCAGCAGTCCCGGACAGTTCAATCAGCCCCAGCATTTT. This codes for CASSPGQFNQPQHF.

V usage is TRBV5-1 and J usage is TRBJ1-4, with D perhaps TRBD1 (5 bases). Germline CDR1 and CDR2: SGHRS and YFSETQ. The CDR3 length is 15 residues. Trimming took 3 bases from V and 8 from J, leaving 17 bases between them. The CDR3 loop reads CASSWGDGGKEKLFF. The DNA of the CDR3 is TGCGCCAGCAGCTGGGGAGACGGGGGGAAAGAAAAACTGTTTTTT.

The chain employs TRBV27 and TRBJ2-7; 7 nucleotides line up with TRBD1. Per germline, CDR1 MNHEY and CDR2 SMNVEV (reference sequence). J gave up 2 bases and V 3 bases, and 4 bases lay outside the gene matches. CDR3 length: 14 amino acids. The CDR3 loop is CASSFRGSTYEQYF. In DNA form, the CDR3 reads TGTGCCAGCAGTTTCAGGGGGTCTACCTACGAGCAGTACTTC.

The gene calls are TRBV23-1 and TRBJ2-6; D may be TRBD1 (6 bases). TRBV23-1 is placed among ORFs of uncertain function. This CDR3 has 18 residues. V was pared by 5 bases and J by 0 bases, with 17 bases between. CDR3 sequence: CASSIVGTTDSGANVLTF. The CDR3 DNA follows: TGCGCCAGCAGTATCGTCGGGACAACCGACTCTGGGGCCAACGTCCTGACTTTC.

This clone was picked up a small number of times. The rearrangement links TRBV5-4 to TRBJ1-2, with 8 bases aligning to TRBD1. The CDR3 is 16 residues long. The trim removed 4 bases at V and 3 bases at J, leaving 11 bases unmatched. Germline lookup yields CDR1 SGHNT and CDR2 YYREEE (reference sequence). CDR3 amino acids: CASSPGGQGADYGYTF. The CDR3 DNA reads as TGTGCCAGCAGCCCCGGAGGTCAGGGGGCGGACTATGGCTACACCTTC.

The V gene is TRBV19, the J gene TRBJ1-1; D unresolved. Trimming removed 3 bases from V and 10 bases from J, with 12 bases in between. The germline V gene has CDR1 LNHDA and CDR2 SQIVND (reference sequence). The CDR3 covers 12 residues. The CDR3 DNA reads as TGTGCCAGTAGTATCTCGGGTGAAGGAGCTTTCTTT. Encoded protein: CASSISGEGAFF.

The chain carries TRBV6-1 and TRBJ1-5; 8 nucleotides align to TRBD1. The J segment lost 2 bases and the V segment lost 1 base, leaving 1 base of the junction unmatched. Germline V gene lookup returns CDR1 MNHNS and CDR2 SASEGT. The CDR3 has 15 residues. Here the CDR3 reads CASSEGTGRNQPQHF. Here the CDR3 DNA reads TGTGCCAGCAGTGAAGGGACAGGGCGCAATCAGCCCCAGCATTTT.